The clone carrying this TCR beta chain showed up just a few times. The antigen remains unidentified. Patients aged 18 to 65 had newly diagnosed hyperthyroidism of under 2 months' duration. Diagnostic decisions used clinical symptoms, serum thyroxine and TRAb, thyroid ultrasound and orbital computed tomography. Blood was sampled at initial diagnosis of hyperthyroidism, prior to onset of any ophthalmopathy symptoms. Per the germline V gene, CDR1 is LNHDA and CDR2 is SQIVND (reference sequence). J was trimmed by 0 bases and V by 6 bases; bases with no gene match: 6. The length of the CDR3 is 15 residues. TCR beta CDR3 region amplification was performed from RNA transcripts. HTBI primers were employed in a first-round RT-PCR of the TCR CDR3. TCRdb processed the multiplex PCR reads anew with MiXCR; each CDR3 protein has one entry. The data contain hundreds of thousands of distinct CDR3 sequences, approximately 18% of them singletons.

The data are from a study of T cells in Graves' hyperthyroidism and ophthalmopathy. The study, taken as a whole, reports: Separating ophthalmopathy from stable hyperthyroidism was achieved by a 13 V-J model.

This chain uses TRBV19 with TRBJ2-3; 7 bases are a match to TRBD1. Specimen: blood. This receptor was identified in a woman in her 50s with Graves' hyperthyroidism that later progressed to Graves' ophthalmopathy. The CDR3 DNA is TGTGCCAGTAGCGTCCACAGGGGAAGCACAGATACGCAGTATTTT. This translates into CASSVHRGSTDTQYF.